This T cell receptor beta chain was sequenced during a study of T cells in Graves' hyperthyroidism and ophthalmopathy. From RNA transcripts, TCR beta CDR3 regions were amplified. HTBI primers were employed in a first-round RT-PCR of the TCR CDR3. MiXCR was run by TCRdb on the multiplex PCR reads, yielding one entry per CDR3 protein. The data hold 300,000 to 450,000 distinct CDR3 sequences, with approximately 14% observed a single time. The CDR3 loop spans 14 amino acids. Germline V CDR1 and CDR2: LNHDA, SQIVND (reference sequence). The V end lost 5 bases, the J end lost 3 bases, and 8 bases lay between the germline ends. Researchers defined stable Graves' hyperthyroidism as no ophthalmopathy progression within 18 months.

Sequenced input: blood. The TCR originated in a woman in her sixties or seventies with Graves' hyperthyroidism. This sequence joins TRBV19 and TRBJ1-6; unclear D gene. CDR3: CASSDYGYNSPLHF. For the CDR3, the DNA is TGTGCCAGTAGTGACTACGGCTATAATTCACCCCTCCACTTT.